The 5 T cell receptor beta chains given below trace back to one sample, sequenced in a study of cytomegalovirus exposure and HLA in healthy donors. Sequenced by immunoSEQ multiplex PCR; TCRdb stores in-frame clones only, minus some. The sample consists of about 350,000 clones, around 87% of them appearing once. The sequencing input was PBMCs. The source of these receptors is a woman aged 25 to 39 in good health and CMV-seropositive.

This chain uses TRBV4-3 with TRBJ2-3; 8 bases match TRBD2. Germline V gene data show CDR1 as LGHNA and CDR2 as YSLEER. The V gene end was trimmed by 4 bases and the J gene end by 4 bases; junction bases not matched to a gene: 7. The CDR3 has 15 residues. CDR3 DNA: TGCGCCAGCAGCCCTATGGGGCGGGAGGCAGATACGCAGTATTTT. Protein sequence: CASSPMGREADTQYF.

This chain joins TRBV7-9 and TRBJ2-3; the D call may be TRBD1 or TRBD2 (5 bases each). Trimming took off 5 bases at V and 1 base at J, with 16 bases between the two ends. CDR3 length: 16 amino acids. Per germline, CDR1 SEHNR and CDR2 FQNEAQ (reference sequence). The CDR3 nucleotides read TGTGCCAGCAGCATCAGGGACCACAGCGGCACAGATACGCAGTATTTT. Translation gives CASSIRDHSGTDTQYF.

The chain couples TRBV28 to TRBJ1-4; D not resolved. This CDR3 has 17 amino acids. CDR1 MDHEN and CDR2 SYDVKM come from the germline V gene. The V end was cut by 3 bases, the J end by 3 bases, with 17 bases between. CDR3 sequence: CASSFSSFGLANEKLFF. In DNA, the CDR3 is TGTGCCAGCAGTTTCTCGAGCTTTGGATTGGCTAATGAAAAACTGTTTTTT. Full variable domain (outside the CDR3, taken from reference TRBV28 and TRBJ1-4): DVKVTQSSRYLVKRTGEKVFLECVQDMDHENMFWYRQDPGLGLRLIYFSYDVKMKEKGDIPEGYSVSREKKERFSLILESASTNQTSMYLCASSFSSFGLANEKLFFGSGTQLSVL.

The rearrangement links TRBV18 to TRBJ1-2, with 8 bases lining up with TRBD1. This CDR3 is 14 amino acids long. V was clipped by 10 bases and J by 3 bases; unmatched bases: 10. CDR1 is KGHSH, CDR2 LQKENI, per germline. In nucleotides, the CDR3 is TGTGCCACCATTAAGACAGGGGCCGACTATGGCTACACCTTC. It is translated as CATIKTGADYGYTF.

The CDR3 loop reads CAWSDGTSGFDFYEQYF. As DNA, the CDR3 is TGTGCCTGGAGTGACGGGACTAGCGGGTTCGATTTCTACGAGCAGTACTTC. V usage is TRBV30 and J usage is TRBJ2-7, with 12 bases lining up with TRBD2. Losses at the gene ends were 1 base for V and 3 bases for J; bases not matched to a gene: 10. This CDR3 comprises 17 residues. CDR1 is GTSNPN and CDR2 is SVGIG in the germline V gene (reference sequence).